Given below is one TCR beta chain in context. What it binds is unknown. Germline V gene sequence: CDR1 SGHKS, CDR2 YYEKEE (reference sequence). Trimming took 4 bases from V and 4 from J; bases not matched to a gene: 7. The CDR3 consists of 15 residues. This sample was taken from a study of T-cell reconstitution after alpha-beta-depleted transplantation in children. Study-level points and caveats: The authors attributed T-cell counts and diversity one year after transplant mostly to newly produced T cells. Approximately two months post-transplant, alpha-beta T cells reportedly originated from several hundred expanded graft clones.

Preparation of the TCRbeta library was carried out with unique molecular identifiers. TCRdb re-derived calls from the PCR reads in MiXCR, one entry per CDR3 protein. The sample includes 540,000 or so distinct CDR3 sequences, more than 20% of them seen just once. V usage is TRBV5-5 and J usage is TRBJ2-1; 8 bases agree with TRBD2. The sample here was PBMCs, mostly from graft donor cells, taken 360 days after TCRalphabeta/CD19-depleted stem cell transplant. This sequence originates from a boy under two years old who had a stem cell transplant for acute myeloid leukemia, so the T cells may come from the graft donor. The CDR3 protein is CASSPGGALYNEQFF. Written as DNA, the CDR3 is TGTGCCAGCAGCCCGGGAGGGGCCCTTTACAATGAGCAGTTCTTC.